The next 12 T cell receptor beta chains were all read from a single sample in a study of T cell repertoires in cytomegalovirus infection. MiXCR, applied by TCRdb to the reads, yields one record per CDR3 protein. The sample yields approximately 110,000 distinct CDR3 sequences, more than 25% seen once. No antigen has been assigned to these receptors. The source was CD8+ T cells from cultured PBMCs, collected from culture after CMV antigen stimulation. Every receptor here comes from a human donor in good health (CMV status not recorded). Some clones in this sample may be carry-over from other donors' samples.

The chain carries TRBV6-5 and TRBJ2-3, with TRBD2 matching over 9 bases. CDR1 MNHEY and CDR2 SVGAGI come from the germline V gene. V was clipped by 2 bases and J by 6 bases; unmatched bases: 6. There are 15 residues in the CDR3. The DNA of the CDR3 is TGTGCCAGCAGTTACGGCGGGGGGGCGTGGGATACGCAGTATTTT. It is translated as CASSYGGGAWDTQYF.

The chain links TRBV7-6 to TRBJ1-5, with D uncertain. The CDR3 totals 14 residues. V was clipped by 2 bases and J by 8 bases, with 13 bases between them. Germline V gene data show CDR1 as SGHVS and CDR2 as FNYEAQ. The CDR3 loop reads CASSLLESGKPQHF. CDR3 DNA: TGTGCCAGCAGCTTATTGGAGTCAGGTAAGCCCCAGCATTTT.

The chain carries TRBV4-3 and TRBJ2-3; 12 bases agree with TRBD1. The germline V gene encodes CDR1 LGHNA and CDR2 YSLEER. Trimming at V came to 5 bases and at J to 4 bases, leaving 4 bases not matched to a gene. This CDR3 contains 15 residues. The chain's CDR3 is CASSSGDRGPDTQYF. As DNA, the CDR3 is TGCGCCAGCAGCTCAGGGGACAGGGGGCCAGATACGCAGTATTTT.

Concerning this clonotype: Possible read error: a much larger clone is one base away. The J gene is TRBJ2-3, the V gene TRBV7-4; 10 bases fit TRBD2. Germline V lookup: CDR1 SGHVT, CDR2 SQSDAQ. Trimming cost V 0 bases and J 4 bases; bases outside gene matches: 10. The CDR3 is made up of 18 amino acids. CDR3 region: CASSLAPSSGGSSDTQYF. DNA of the CDR3: TGTGCCAGCAGCTTAGCGCCTTCTAGCGGGGGATCATCAGATACGCAGTATTTT.

V and J are TRBV29-1 and TRBJ2-1; TRBD1 matches 10 bases. CDR1 is SQVTM and CDR2 is ANQGSEA in the germline V gene. V lost 4 bases and J lost 8; bases outside the gene matches: 8. The CDR3 extends over 14 amino acids. CDR3 protein: CSVAYSTGGDEQFF. CDR3 in DNA: TGCAGCGTTGCTTATTCGACAGGGGGCGATGAGCAGTTCTTC.

The chain is built from TRBV4-1 and TRBJ2-3; TRBD2 matches 7 bases. The CDR3 loop spans 18 amino acids. CDR1 MGHRA and CDR2 YSYEKL come from the germline V gene. V dropped 0 bases and J dropped 0; count of bases not matched to a gene: 9. The CDR3 region has the DNA TGCGCCAGCAGCCAAGAGGGCCTAGCGGCCCTAAGCACAGATACGCAGTATTTT. Its translation: CASSQEGLAALSTDTQYF.

This clonotype was observed a few times. The V and J genes are TRBV2 and TRBJ2-7; 10 bases are a match to TRBD1. CDR3 length: 13 amino acids. Per the germline V gene, CDR1 is SNHLY and CDR2 is FYNNEI. The V and J ends lost 8 bases and 1 base, in that order; junction bases with no gene match: 2. The CDR3 loop is CASRTGGSYEQYF. The CDR3 DNA sequence: TGTGCCAGCCGGACAGGGGGGTCCTACGAGCAGTACTTC.

This clonotype was detected many times. The rearrangement joins TRBV7-8 to TRBJ2-3, with D possibly TRBD2 on 5 matching bases. The CDR3 is 16 residues long. Trimming removed 5 bases at V and 4 bases at J, with 19 bases between. Germline CDR1 reads SGHVS; CDR2 reads FQNEAQ. For the CDR3, the DNA is TGTGCCAGCAGCAACCTAGGACTGCAAGGCGCAGATACGCAGTATTTT. Translated, it gives CASSNLGLQGADTQYF.

V is TRBV9 and J is TRBJ2-2, with 8 bases identical to TRBD1. Germline V gives CDR1 SGDLS, CDR2 YYNGEE. J was trimmed by 0 bases and V by 5 bases; bases with no gene match: 6. The CDR3 is 16 amino acids. CDR3 bases: TGTGCCAGCAGTCCCGGGACAGGCGCGAACACCGGGGAGCTGTTTTTT. It translates to CASSPGTGANTGELFF.

The rearrangement joins TRBV20-1 to TRBJ2-7; D might be TRBD1 (5 bases). Germline loops: CDR1 DFQATT, CDR2 SNEGSKA (reference sequence). Trimming shortened V by 0 bases and J by 3 bases, and 15 bases separated the two germline ends. CDR3 length: 15 residues. CDR3 in amino acids: CSARDRQRPDYEQYF. The CDR3 nucleotides are TGCAGTGCTAGAGATAGACAGCGCCCGGACTACGAGCAGTACTTC.

This clonotype occurred a few times. V usage is TRBV29-1 and J usage is TRBJ2-1; 7 bases agree with TRBD2. CDR1 is SQVTM, CDR2 ANQGSEA, per germline. V shed 2 bases, J shed 3 bases, and the junction held 1 base outside the gene matches. This CDR3 spans 13 amino acids. CDR3: CSVELAVYNEQFF. The CDR3 DNA sequence: TGCAGCGTTGAACTAGCGGTCTACAATGAGCAGTTCTTC.

Note on this clonotype: A much larger clone sits a single nucleotide away, making a read error possible. The chain couples TRBV7-6 to TRBJ1-1, with 7 bases fitting TRBD1. Germline CDR1 SGHVS, CDR2 FNYEAQ. CDR3 length: 16 amino acids. CDR3 residues: CVSSLGKQGMNTEAFF. The CDR3, as DNA: TGTGTCAGCAGCTTAGGAAAACAGGGGATGAACACTGAAGCTTTCTTT.